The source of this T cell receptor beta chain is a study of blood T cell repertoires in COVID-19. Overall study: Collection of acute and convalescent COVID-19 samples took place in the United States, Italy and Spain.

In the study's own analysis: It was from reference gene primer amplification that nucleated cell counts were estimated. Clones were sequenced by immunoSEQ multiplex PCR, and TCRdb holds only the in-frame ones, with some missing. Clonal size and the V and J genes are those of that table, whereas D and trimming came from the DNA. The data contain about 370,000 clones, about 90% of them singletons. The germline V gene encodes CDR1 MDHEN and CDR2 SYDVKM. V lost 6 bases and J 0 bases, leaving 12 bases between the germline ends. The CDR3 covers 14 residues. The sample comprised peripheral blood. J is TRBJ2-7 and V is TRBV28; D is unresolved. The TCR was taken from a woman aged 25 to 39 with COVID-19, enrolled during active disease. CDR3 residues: CASSKVLSSYEQYF. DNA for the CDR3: TGTGCCAGCAGCAAAGTCCTGAGCTCCTACGAGCAGTACTTC.